The sequence of this T cell receptor (beta chain) was determined in a study of blood T cells in healthy people across ages. Study-level points and caveats: Diversity was estimated from one million T cells, and these estimates were considered underestimates. Both higher diversity and more naive CD4+ cells marked long-lived donors when set against aged donors.

The second PCR ran 7 to 11 cycles with a sample-barcoded 5' primer and J-beta primers. Unique molecular identifiers of 12 random nucleotides labeled each cDNA. TCRdb itself ran the 5' RACE reads through MiXCR, one entry per CDR3 protein. The table shows 1,500,000 or so distinct CDR3 sequences, with roughly 59% occurring only once. This clonotype was detected only a few times. Its specificity is unknown. The CDR3 contains 15 residues. Per the germline V gene, CDR1 is MGHDK and CDR2 is SYGVNS. Isolated PBMCs totaled at least 7 million in each sample. The receptor was isolated from a man aged 18 to 35 in good health. The gene calls are TRBV25-1 and TRBJ2-1; 9 bases line up with TRBD1. The J call may be wrong; the DNA end is better matched by TRBJ2-7. The sample taken for sequencing was blood. The CDR3 region is CASSPGQGLYNEQYF. DNA of the CDR3: TGTGCCAGCAGTCCTGGACAGGGGCTCTACAATGAGCAGTACTTC.